These 8 T cell receptor beta chains share one sample of origin, sequenced in a study of T cell changes during pregnancy in multiple sclerosis. This table comes from immunoSEQ multiplex PCR, and its TCRdb copy is limited to in-frame clones, with some not included. The sample yields some 100,000 clones, about 94% seen once. This material consisted of peripheral blood, taken before pregnancy. The receptors stem from a female donor with multiple sclerosis, enrolled in a pregnancy study.

V gene TRBV7-2 combines with J gene TRBJ2-7, with D possibly matching TRBD2 (6 bases). The CDR3 is made up of 17 amino acids. Germline V gene lookup returns CDR1 SGHTA and CDR2 FQGNSA. Trimming stripped 1 base from V and 2 bases from J, with 18 bases between. The CDR3 protein is CASSLEDARRGTYEQYF. The CDR3 DNA is TGTGCCAGCAGCTTAGAGGACGCTAGGAGGGGAACCTACGAGCAGTACTTC.

For the CDR3, the DNA is TGCGCCAGCAGCGTTTCTAGCGGGAGTGGTGAGCAGTTCTTC. Amino acids: CASSVSSGSGEQFF. The rearrangement links TRBV5-1 to TRBJ2-1; 10 positions agree with TRBD2. This CDR3 contains 14 residues. V was pared by 4 bases and J by 9 bases, with 7 bases of the junction left unmatched. Germline CDR1 SGHRS, CDR2 YFSETQ.

The chain couples TRBV7-8 to TRBJ2-1; D ambiguous. CDR1 is SGHVS and CDR2 is FQNEAQ in the germline V gene. The CDR3 length is 13 residues. Trimming shortened V by 7 bases and J by 9 bases, and 16 bases separated the two germline ends. DNA of the CDR3: TGTGCCAGCAACCAAGTCCTGCCCAGTGAGCAGTTCTTC. This sequence encodes CASNQVLPSEQFF.

CDR3 loop: CASSQDRVGGGEAFF. CDR3 DNA: TGCGCCAGCAGCCAAGATCGGGTAGGGGGTGGTGAAGCTTTCTTT. The chain uses TRBV4-3 and TRBJ1-1, with D possibly TRBD1 on 6 matching bases. Germline V gene lookup returns CDR1 LGHNA and CDR2 YSLEER. The CDR3 sequence is 15 residues long. V lost 0 bases and J 7 bases, leaving 15 bases between the germline ends.

The CDR3 DNA follows: TGTGCCAGCAGTCCTACCGGGACAGGGGTTAGATCTGAAGCTTTCTTT. Protein: CASSPTGTGVRSEAFF. J is TRBJ1-1 and V is TRBV5-4; the match to TRBD1 covers 10 bases. Germline CDR1 reads SGHNT; CDR2 reads YYREEE (reference sequence). This CDR3 region has 16 residues. V gave up 5 bases and J gave up 6 bases; unmatched junction bases: 13.

The J gene is TRBJ2-7, the V gene TRBV7-8; D may be TRBD1 (6 bases). The CDR3 has 14 amino acids. CDR1 SGHVS and CDR2 FQNEAQ come from the germline V gene. Trimming cost V 5 bases and J 3 bases, with 14 bases left between them. The chain's CDR3 is CASSAVDSRYEQYF. DNA for the CDR3: TGTGCCAGCAGCGCGGTGGACAGTCGCTACGAGCAGTACTTC.

The CDR3 DNA sequence: TGTGCCAGTAGTGGCCGGACAGTTAACACCGGGGAGCTGTTTTTT. Translating it yields CASSGRTVNTGELFF. The chain joins TRBV19 to TRBJ2-2; weak D call: TRBD1 (6 bases). CDR3 length: 15 amino acids. V gave up 5 bases and J gave up 2 bases, with 12 bases separating them. Germline CDR1 and CDR2: LNHDA and SQIVND (reference sequence).

The chain carries TRBV7-9 and TRBJ1-2; possibly TRBD1 for D (5 bases). The germline CDR1 and CDR2 sequences are SEHNR and FQNEAQ (reference sequence). The CDR3 extends over 14 amino acids. V was pared by 0 bases and J by 4 bases, with 9 bases between. CDR3 region: CASSLAGPFYGYTF. The CDR3 DNA is TGTGCCAGCAGCTTAGCGGGGCCCTTCTATGGCTACACCTTC.